Below are 10 T cell receptor beta chains sequenced from a single sample in a study of blood T cell repertoires in COVID-19 (dated by TCRdb to 2020 to 2022). Library creation used the immunoSEQ multiplex PCR assay. Sourced from immuneACCESS, this table was stored by TCRdb with only in-frame sequences that have V and J called. A share of the clones is absent; for the studies checked, an unresolved V gene accounts for under half, and the remainder has no known explanation. For this sample the table gives some 330,000 clones, of which roughly four fifths were detected only once. Over 4.5% of the sample belongs to the ten largest clones. Sample: PBMCs or T cells enriched from blood (not recorded which). The origin of the receptors is a woman in her fifties or sixties who had recovered from COVID-19.

The chain is built from TRBV30 and TRBJ2-2; TRBD1 matches at 7 bases. The CDR3 spans 15 residues. In germline, CDR1 is GTSNPN, CDR2 SVGIG (reference sequence). V shed 2 bases and J 7 bases; nucleotides not matched to a gene: 10. The CDR3 DNA follows: TGTGCCTGGAGTTCCGGGACAGTAGGCGTCGGGGAGCTGTTTTTT. Its protein is CAWSSGTVGVGELFF.

The V and J genes are TRBV19 and TRBJ1-5, with D tentatively TRBD1 (6 bases). Trimming stripped 3 bases from V and 5 bases from J, with 14 bases between. The CDR3 covers 15 residues. Germline V CDR1 and CDR2: LNHDA, SQIVND (reference sequence). CDR3 region: CASSIAGAPYQPQHF. The DNA of the CDR3 is TGTGCCAGTAGTATCGCGGGGGCGCCCTATCAGCCCCAGCATTTT.

This CDR3 reads CASSVTQPDNEQFF. CDR3 DNA: TGTGCCAGCAGCGTTACCCAACCAGACAATGAGCAGTTCTTC. The rearrangement links TRBV9 to TRBJ2-1; D is ambiguous. Germline V gene sequence: CDR1 SGDLS, CDR2 YYNGEE. The CDR3 length is 14 residues. V was trimmed by 2 bases and J by 5 bases, leaving 11 bases between them.

The chain carries TRBV9 and TRBJ1-1; possible D gene TRBD1, 5 bases. CDR3 length: 15 amino acids. From germline, CDR1 is SGDLS and CDR2 YYNGEE. V lost 0 bases, J lost 2 bases, and 11 bases lay in between. The DNA for the CDR3 is TGTGCCAGCAGCGTAGACACAGGTATTAACACTGAAGCTTTCTTT. As protein: CASSVDTGINTEAFF.

The CDR3 sequence: CASSPTGPGGYTF. For the CDR3, the DNA is TGTGCCAGCAGCCCGACAGGGCCTGGAGGCTACACCTTC. The V call is TRBV7-2, the J call TRBJ1-2; 7 bases line up with TRBD1. The junction had 8 bases not matched to a gene; V was cut back by 5 bases and J by 8 bases. Per germline, CDR1 SGHTA and CDR2 FQGNSA. The CDR3 totals 13 residues.

This CDR3 is CASSNPGATQEQFF. For the CDR3, the DNA is TGTGCCAGCAGTAATCCGGGAGCAACTCAGGAGCAGTTCTTC. The chain carries TRBV7-3 and TRBJ2-1, with D maybe TRBD2 (6 bases). The CDR3 runs 14 residues. Looked up from germline, CDR1 is SGHTA and CDR2 is FQGTGA. V was trimmed by 6 bases and J by 10 bases, leaving 19 bases between them.

The chain couples TRBV6-5 to TRBJ2-2; 9 bases are shared with TRBD2. The CDR3 has 14 amino acids. Germline CDR1 is MNHEY and CDR2 is SVGAGI. J was trimmed by 3 bases and V by 8 bases; bases with no gene match: 4. The CDR3 here is CASGGGVYTGELFF. DNA for the CDR3: TGTGCCAGCGGCGGGGGGGTTTACACCGGGGAGCTGTTTTTT.

This clone was seen a handful of times. V is TRBV27 and J is TRBJ1-2; 12 positions match TRBD1. Germline CDR1 reads MNHEY; CDR2 reads SMNVEV (reference sequence). The CDR3 totals 19 residues. After removal of 1 base from V and 6 bases from J, the junction contained 15 bases not matched to a gene. This chain's CDR3 is CASSLLGTGGRLPTHGYTF. The CDR3 bases are TGTGCCAGCAGTTTATTGGGGACAGGGGGCCGCCTCCCGACCCATGGCTACACCTTC.

The J gene is TRBJ2-7, the V gene TRBV6-6, with D possibly TRBD1 on 5 matching bases. Germline loops: CDR1 MNHNY, CDR2 SVGAGI (reference sequence). The CDR3 loop spans 13 amino acids. Trimming took off 8 bases at V and 1 base at J, with 12 bases between the two ends. The CDR3: CASAPGQSYEQYF. DNA for the CDR3: TGTGCCAGCGCCCCAGGACAATCCTACGAGCAGTACTTC.

The chain uses TRBV7-2 and TRBJ2-2; 10 nucleotides agree with TRBD1. This CDR3 comprises 16 residues. The junction had 2 bases not matched to a gene; V was cut back by 1 base and J by 3 bases. Germline CDR1 and CDR2: SGHTA and FQGNSA. CDR3 bases: TGTGCCAGCAGCTTAGGGGGACAGGGGCACACCGGGGAGCTGTTTTTT. Protein sequence: CASSLGGQGHTGELFF.